This passage covers 28 T cell receptor beta chains from one sample sequenced in a study of blood T cell repertoires in COVID-19. TCRdb's table, derived via immunoSEQ multiplex PCR, lists solely in-frame clones and lacks some. The data show more than 15,000 clones, roughly 91% seen once. Input material: peripheral blood. All receptors come from a man aged 55-75 years with acute or convalescent COVID-19.

The CDR3 region has the DNA TGTGCCAGCAGTTCATTACAGGGCTACGAGCAGTACTTC. This codes for CASSSLQGYEQYF. The chain carries TRBV6-5 and TRBJ2-7, with D possibly matching TRBD1 (6 bases). The CDR3 is 13 residues long. CDR1 MNHEY and CDR2 SVGAGI come from the germline V gene. Trimming took off 4 bases at V and 3 bases at J, with 10 bases between the two ends.

The J gene is TRBJ1-2, the V gene TRBV7-9; D gene unclear. This CDR3 contains 13 residues. Germline CDR1 SEHNR, CDR2 FQNEAQ (reference sequence). The V gene lost 6 bases and the J gene lost 6 bases, with 14 bases spanning the gap. The CDR3 is CASRTGENNGYTF. The CDR3, as DNA: TGTGCCAGCAGAACCGGAGAGAATAATGGCTACACCTTC.

This chain connects TRBV28 to TRBJ2-3; TRBD1 matches 7 bases. Germline values: CDR1 MDHEN, CDR2 SYDVKM. This CDR3 is 16 amino acids long. V lost 2 bases, J lost 5 bases, and 10 bases stayed unmatched. The CDR3 reads CASSLHTGASGDTQYF. CDR3 bases: TGTGCCAGCAGTTTACACACAGGGGCTAGTGGAGATACGCAGTATTTT.

The J gene is TRBJ2-2, the V gene TRBV28; 7 bases are shared with TRBD1. V was clipped by 4 bases and J by 2 bases; unmatched bases: 7. Germline assignment: CDR1 MDHEN and CDR2 SYDVKM. The CDR3 contains 16 residues. CDR3 loop: CASSSRQGINTGELFF. In DNA form, the CDR3 reads TGTGCCAGCAGTTCAAGACAGGGCATCAACACCGGGGAGCTGTTTTTT. The full variable domain, its missing parts supplied by reference TRBV28 and TRBJ2-2, is DVKVTQSSRYLVKRTGEKVFLECVQDMDHENMFWYRQDPGLGLRLIYFSYDVKMKEKGDIPEGYSVSREKKERFSLILESASTNQTSMYLCASSSRQGINTGELFFGEGSRLTVL.

This clone was picked up a small number of times. This chain connects TRBV2 to TRBJ2-6; D gene uncertain. The CDR3 extends over 13 amino acids. V was clipped by 6 bases and J by 2 bases, with 5 bases between them. Germline V lookup: CDR1 SNHLY, CDR2 FYNNEI. The CDR3 nucleotides read TGTGCCAGCAGGGCCGCTGGGGCCAACGTCCTGACTTTC. This gives the protein CASRAAGANVLTF.

This chain connects TRBV2 to TRBJ1-1, with 9 bases fitting TRBD1. The CDR3 is made up of 18 amino acids. CDR1 and CDR2 (germline): SNHLY, FYNNEI. V was pared by 7 bases and J by 5 bases, with 20 bases of the junction left unmatched. The CDR3 nucleotides are TGTGCCAGCACATACTCCGGGACAGGGCGTTTGGTAGGAACTGAAGCTTTCTTT. It specifies CASTYSGTGRLVGTEAFF.

This clone has a single count. V gene TRBV6-1 combines with J gene TRBJ2-7; TRBD1 agrees at 8 bases. Germline trimming cut 1 base from V and 4 bases from J; bases unmatched to any gene: 6. This CDR3 contains 15 residues. Germline lookup yields CDR1 MNHNS and CDR2 SASEGT. In DNA form, the CDR3 reads TGTGCCAGCAGTGAAGTAACAGGGGGAACTTACGAGCAGTACTTC. This codes for CASSEVTGGTYEQYF.

The genes are TRBV25-1 and TRBJ2-7; D might be TRBD1 (6 bases). Trimming took 4 bases from V and 5 from J, leaving 15 bases between them. Germline V lookup: CDR1 MGHDK, CDR2 SYGVNS. This CDR3 contains 14 residues. The CDR3 is CASSVQGYPDEQYF. CDR3 bases: TGTGCCAGCAGTGTCCAGGGGTATCCGGACGAGCAGTACTTC.

The chain links TRBV10-3 to TRBJ2-3; 8 bases fit TRBD1. Trimming removed 8 bases from V and 4 bases from J; junction bases left unmatched: 8. CDR3 length: 14 residues. The V gene's germline CDR1 is ENHRY and CDR2 SYGVKD. Here the CDR3 DNA reads TGTGCCATCTCCGACAGGGGATCCGCAGATACGCAGTATTTT. This gives the protein CAISDRGSADTQYF.

The chain couples TRBV29-1 to TRBJ1-2, with a possible D match to TRBD1 (5 bases). In germline, CDR1 is SQVTM, CDR2 ANQGSEA. This CDR3 comprises 13 residues. Trimming pared 4 bases from V and 2 bases from J, leaving 11 bases between. CDR3 loop: CSVVVGGNYGYTF. In DNA, the CDR3 is TGCAGCGTTGTGGTGGGGGGGAACTATGGCTACACCTTC.

This clone was seen a few times. This chain joins TRBV19 and TRBJ2-7; possibly TRBD2 for D (6 bases). V dropped 6 bases and J dropped 4 bases, with 16 bases sitting between them. Germline-derived CDR1 and CDR2 are LNHDA and SQIVND (reference sequence). This CDR3 spans 14 amino acids. Written as DNA, the CDR3 is TGTGCCAGTAGCCCTGGGAGGACCCTGTACGAGCAGTACTTC. This gives the protein CASSPGRTLYEQYF. Drawing the rest from reference TRBV19 and TRBJ2-7, the complete variable domain is DGGITQSPKYLFRKEGQNVTLSCEQNLNHDAMYWYRQDPGQGLRLIYYSQIVNDFQKGDIAEGYSVSREKKESFPLTVTSAQKNPTAFYLCASSPGRTLYEQYFGPGTRLTVT.

The rearrangement joins TRBV5-1 to TRBJ2-2; D possibly corresponds to TRBD1 (5 bases). The CDR3 loop spans 13 amino acids. Germline V gene data show CDR1 as SGHRS and CDR2 as YFSETQ. Trimming removed 4 bases at V and 6 bases at J, with 10 bases between. CDR3 DNA: TGCGCCAGCAGCAGACAGCCTGCCGGGGAGCTGTTTTTT. Translation gives CASSRQPAGELFF.

The V and J genes are TRBV27 and TRBJ2-7; 7 positions agree with TRBD1. V was clipped by 3 bases and J by 5 bases; unmatched bases: 22. The CDR3 has 19 amino acids. Germline CDR1 MNHEY, CDR2 SMNVEV (reference sequence). Here the CDR3 reads CASSFLVNSPTGSTDEQYF. CDR3 bases: TGTGCCAGCAGTTTTTTGGTGAACTCACCGACAGGGAGCACCGACGAGCAGTACTTC.

The chain carries TRBV19 and TRBJ1-5, with 8 bases identical to TRBD1. The CDR3 runs 14 residues. Germline assignment: CDR1 LNHDA and CDR2 SQIVND (reference sequence). The J segment lost 4 bases and the V segment lost 4 bases, leaving 3 bases of the junction unmatched. CDR3 nucleotide sequence: TGTGCCAGTAGTAAAGGACAGGGAAATCAGCCCCAGCATTTT. Protein: CASSKGQGNQPQHF.

This chain joins TRBV4-1 and TRBJ1-1; D might be TRBD1 (6 bases). This CDR3 contains 16 residues. In germline, CDR1 is MGHRA, CDR2 YSYEKL. V shed 0 bases and J shed 0 bases, with 11 bases lying between them. The CDR3 DNA sequence: TGCGCCAGCAGCCAAGATATAACAGGGTTGAACACTGAAGCTTTCTTT. It is translated as CASSQDITGLNTEAFF.

The rearrangement links TRBV9 to TRBJ2-5; TRBD1 agrees at 8 bases. V lost 2 bases to trimming and J lost 4 bases; unmatched junction nucleotides: 4. This CDR3 region has 14 residues. Per the germline V gene, CDR1 is SGDLS and CDR2 is YYNGEE. The DNA of the CDR3 is TGTGCCAGCAGCGTGTCAGGGGGCAGAGAGACCCAGTACTTC. It encodes CASSVSGGRETQYF. Filled out from reference TRBV9 and TRBJ2-5, the complete variable domain reads DSGVTQTPKHLITATGQRVTLRCSPRSGDLSVYWYQQSLDQGLQFLIQYYNGEERAKGNILERFSAQQFPDLHSELNLSSLELGDSALYFCASSVSGGRETQYFGPGTRLLVL.

V usage is TRBV5-4 and J usage is TRBJ1-2, with 10 bases lining up with TRBD1. CDR3 size: 16 residues. J was trimmed by 5 bases and V by 7 bases; bases with no gene match: 14. The germline CDR1 and CDR2 sequences are SGHNT and YYREEE (reference sequence). CDR3 in DNA: TGTGCCAGCGAGCGGACAGGGGGTTTTTCGATATATGGCTACACCTTC. This gives the protein CASERTGGFSIYGYTF.

The chain carries TRBV5-8 and TRBJ1-2; 10 positions match TRBD1. Germline assignment: CDR1 SGHTS and CDR2 YDEGEE. Trimming at V came to 3 bases and at J to 3 bases, leaving 2 bases not matched to a gene. The CDR3 has 14 amino acids. In DNA, the CDR3 is TGTGCCAGCAGCTGGGGGACAGGGGACTATGGCTACACCTTC. Translating it yields CASSWGTGDYGYTF.

The rearrangement links TRBV9 to TRBJ1-2; D gene ambiguous. CDR3 length: 12 amino acids. Per the germline V gene, CDR1 is SGDLS and CDR2 is YYNGEE. Trimming took off 4 bases at V and 3 bases at J, with 7 bases between the two ends. CDR3 region: CASSRVDYGYTF. In nucleotides, the CDR3 is TGTGCCAGCAGCCGAGTGGACTATGGCTACACCTTC.

J is TRBJ1-2 and V is TRBV2, with D hard to call. The CDR3 contains 14 residues. The germline gives CDR1 SNHLY, CDR2 FYNNEI. V was clipped by 6 bases and J by 1 base, with 12 bases between them. CDR3 protein: CASRSLGGNYGYTF. CDR3 nucleotides: TGTGCCAGCAGGTCCTTAGGAGGTAACTATGGCTACACCTTC.

The chain carries TRBV28 and TRBJ1-6; TRBD1 agrees at 7 bases. Germline CDR1 reads MDHEN; CDR2 reads SYDVKM. Germline trimming cut 5 bases from V and 9 bases from J; bases unmatched to any gene: 10. The CDR3 is 15 amino acids. The CDR3 nucleotides are TGTGCCAGCAGTCCCCCGACAGGGTTAAGTTCACCCCTCCACTTT. Translating gives CASSPPTGLSSPLHF.

This sequence joins TRBV5-1 and TRBJ1-5; 8 nucleotides agree with TRBD1. Per the germline V gene, CDR1 is SGHRS and CDR2 is YFSETQ. V lost 0 bases and J lost 2; bases outside the gene matches: 10. The CDR3 sequence is 18 residues long. CDR3 loop: CASSLGGQGIGGNQPQHF. As DNA, the CDR3 is TGCGCCAGCAGCTTGGGTGGACAGGGAATTGGCGGCAATCAGCCCCAGCATTTT.

The genes are TRBV15 and TRBJ1-5; D is ambiguous. The CDR3 covers 14 residues. Trimming left V 0 bases short and J 2 bases short, with 5 bases between. CDR1 LNHNV and CDR2 YYDKDF come from the germline V gene (reference sequence). CDR3 protein: CATSRDSGNQPQHF. CDR3 DNA sequence: TGTGCCACCAGCAGAGATTCAGGCAATCAGCCCCAGCATTTT.

The chain carries TRBV18 and TRBJ2-6; D may be TRBD1 (6 bases). This CDR3 has 18 residues. V was pared by 3 bases and J by 4 bases, with 19 bases between. Germline CDR1 reads KGHSH; CDR2 reads LQKENI. CDR3: CASSPGAGRGQGANVLTF. CDR3 bases: TGTGCCAGCTCACCCGGCGCGGGCAGGGGACAAGGGGCCAACGTCCTGACTTTC.

The V gene is TRBV6-5, the J gene TRBJ2-3; TRBD1 matches 7 bases. The trim removed 0 bases at V and 9 bases at J, leaving 3 bases unmatched. Germline V gene lookup returns CDR1 MNHEY and CDR2 SVGAGI. This CDR3 comprises 13 residues. CDR3 loop: CASSYSDRKTQYF. As DNA, the CDR3 is TGTGCCAGCAGTTACTCGGACAGGAAGACGCAGTATTTT.

J is TRBJ2-7 and V is TRBV5-4; TRBD1 might be the D (5 bases). This CDR3 region has 13 residues. The germline CDR1 and CDR2 sequences are SGHNT and YYREEE (reference sequence). Trimming took 2 bases from V and 1 from J, leaving 7 bases between them. CDR3 DNA sequence: TGTGCCAGCAGCTTCGACAGATCCTACGAGCAGTACTTC. The encoded protein is CASSFDRSYEQYF.

This chain links TRBV10-3 with TRBJ1-1; D is unclear. V was pared by 0 bases and J by 1 base, with 9 bases between. CDR1 and CDR2 (germline): ENHRY, SYGVKD. The CDR3 totals 15 residues. The CDR3 loop is CAISESLAANTEAFF. The CDR3 DNA follows: TGTGCCATCAGTGAGTCGTTAGCAGCGAACACTGAAGCTTTCTTT.

The chain employs TRBV6-5 and TRBJ1-3; 9 bases line up with TRBD1. Germline CDR1 is MNHEY and CDR2 is SVGAGI. The CDR3 totals 15 residues. The ends lost 4 bases at V and 3 bases at J; junction bases unmatched: 4. The CDR3 region is CASSLQGASGNTIYF. CDR3 coding DNA: TGTGCCAGCAGTTTACAGGGGGCGAGTGGAAACACCATATATTTT.